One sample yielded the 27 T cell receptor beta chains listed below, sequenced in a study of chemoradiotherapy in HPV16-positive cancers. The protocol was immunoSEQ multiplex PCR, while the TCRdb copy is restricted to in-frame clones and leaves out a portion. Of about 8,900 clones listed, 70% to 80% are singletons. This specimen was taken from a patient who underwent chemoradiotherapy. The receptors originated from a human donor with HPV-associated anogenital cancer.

The CDR3 DNA is TGTGCCAGCAGTTACACGGCGGGGCGGGAGACCCAGTACTTC. Protein product: CASSYTAGRETQYF. The V call is TRBV6-5, the J call TRBJ2-5; D possibly corresponds to TRBD2 (6 bases). In germline, CDR1 is MNHEY, CDR2 SVGAGI. This CDR3 contains 14 residues. Trimming took off 2 bases at V and 5 bases at J, with 12 bases between the two ends.

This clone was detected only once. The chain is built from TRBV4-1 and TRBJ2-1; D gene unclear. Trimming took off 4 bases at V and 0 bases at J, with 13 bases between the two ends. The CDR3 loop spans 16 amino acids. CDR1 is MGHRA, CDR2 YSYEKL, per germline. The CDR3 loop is CASSLSDSYSYNEQFF. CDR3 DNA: TGCGCCAGCAGCCTGAGCGACTCCTACTCCTACAATGAGCAGTTCTTC.

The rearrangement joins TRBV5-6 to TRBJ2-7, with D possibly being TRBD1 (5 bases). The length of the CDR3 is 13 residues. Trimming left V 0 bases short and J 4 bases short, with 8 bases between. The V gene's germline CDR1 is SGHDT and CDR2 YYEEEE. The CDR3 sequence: CASSLVRQYEQYF. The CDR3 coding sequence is TGTGCCAGCAGCTTGGTGCGACAGTACGAGCAGTACTTC.

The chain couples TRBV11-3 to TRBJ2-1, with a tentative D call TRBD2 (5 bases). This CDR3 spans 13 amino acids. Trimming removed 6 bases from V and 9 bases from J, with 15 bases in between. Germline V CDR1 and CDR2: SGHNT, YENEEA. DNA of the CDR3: TGTGCCAGCAGTTACCTAACTAGTGGTGAGCAGTTCTTC. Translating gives CASSYLTSGEQFF.

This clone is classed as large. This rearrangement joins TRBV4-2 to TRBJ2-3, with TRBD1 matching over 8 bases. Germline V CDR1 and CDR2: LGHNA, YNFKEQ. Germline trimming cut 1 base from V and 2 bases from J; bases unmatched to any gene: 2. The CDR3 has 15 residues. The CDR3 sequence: CASSQGTGHTDTQYF. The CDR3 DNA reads TGTGCCAGCAGCCAAGGGACAGGGCACACAGATACGCAGTATTTT.

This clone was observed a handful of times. CDR3 coding DNA: TGCGCCACCTCCAGGGGGCGGACTAACACCGGGGAGCTGTTTTTT. Protein product: CATSRGRTNTGELFF. This chain joins TRBV5-1 and TRBJ2-2; 8 bases fit TRBD1. V shed 9 bases, J shed 2 bases, and the junction held 9 bases outside the gene matches. This CDR3 region has 15 residues. Germline loops: CDR1 SGHRS, CDR2 YFSETQ.

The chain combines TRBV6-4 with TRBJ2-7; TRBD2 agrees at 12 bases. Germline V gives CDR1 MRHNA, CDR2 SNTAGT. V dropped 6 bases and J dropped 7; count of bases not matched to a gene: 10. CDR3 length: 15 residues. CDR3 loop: CASSQRLAGVEEQYF. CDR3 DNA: TGTGCCAGCAGCCAGAGACTAGCGGGGGTAGAAGAGCAGTACTTC.

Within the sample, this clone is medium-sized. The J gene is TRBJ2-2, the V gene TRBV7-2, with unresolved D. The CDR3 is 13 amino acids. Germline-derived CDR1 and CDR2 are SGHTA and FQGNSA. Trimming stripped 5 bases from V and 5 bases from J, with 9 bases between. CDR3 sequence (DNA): TGTGCCAGCAGCCCTATAAGTACCGGGGAGCTGTTTTTT. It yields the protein CASSPISTGELFF.

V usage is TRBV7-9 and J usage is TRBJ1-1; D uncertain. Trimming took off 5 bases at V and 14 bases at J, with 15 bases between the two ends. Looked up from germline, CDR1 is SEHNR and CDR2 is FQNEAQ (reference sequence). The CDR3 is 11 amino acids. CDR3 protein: CASSPEEPRFF. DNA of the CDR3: TGTGCCAGCAGCCCAGAGGAGCCTAGGTTCTTT.

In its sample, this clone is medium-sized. This CDR3 is CASLSTDTQYF. The CDR3 coding sequence is TGTGCCAGCCTCAGCACAGATACGCAGTATTTT. The chain links TRBV6-5 to TRBJ2-3; no firm D call. The CDR3 spans 11 residues. CDR1 is MNHEY, CDR2 SVGAGI, per germline. V lost 8 bases to trimming and J lost 0 bases, with 3 bases between them.

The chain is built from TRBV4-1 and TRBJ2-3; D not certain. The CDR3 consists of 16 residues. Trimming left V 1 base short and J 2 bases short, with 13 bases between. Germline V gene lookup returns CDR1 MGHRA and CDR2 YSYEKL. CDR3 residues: CASSQVYLDLTDTQYF. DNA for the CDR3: TGCGCCAGCAGCCAAGTCTATCTAGACCTCACAGATACGCAGTATTTT.

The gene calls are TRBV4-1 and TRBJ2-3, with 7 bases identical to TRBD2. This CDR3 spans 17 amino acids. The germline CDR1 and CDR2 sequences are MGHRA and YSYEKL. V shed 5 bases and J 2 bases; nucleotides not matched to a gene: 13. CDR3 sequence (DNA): TGCGCCAGCAGCGGGGGGGAGCAGGCTAGCTACACAGATACGCAGTATTTT. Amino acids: CASSGGEQASYTDTQYF.

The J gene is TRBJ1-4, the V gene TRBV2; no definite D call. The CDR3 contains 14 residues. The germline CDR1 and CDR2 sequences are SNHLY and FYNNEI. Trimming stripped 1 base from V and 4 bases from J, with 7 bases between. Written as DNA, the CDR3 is TGTGCCAGCAGTGAAGTGACCGTTAATGAAAAACTGTTTTTT. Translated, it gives CASSEVTVNEKLFF.

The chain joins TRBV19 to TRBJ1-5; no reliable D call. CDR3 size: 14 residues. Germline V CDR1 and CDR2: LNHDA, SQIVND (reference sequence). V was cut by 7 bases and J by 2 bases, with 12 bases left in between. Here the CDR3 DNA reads TGTGCCAGTAATAGAGGCGTCGGCAATCAGCCCCAGCATTTT. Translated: CASNRGVGNQPQHF.

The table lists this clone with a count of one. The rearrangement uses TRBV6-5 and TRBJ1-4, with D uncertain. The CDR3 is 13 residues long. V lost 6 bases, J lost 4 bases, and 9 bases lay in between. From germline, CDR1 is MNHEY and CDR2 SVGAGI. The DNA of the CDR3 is TGTGCCAGCAGGTTACGGCTTAATGAAAAACTGTTTTTT. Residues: CASRLRLNEKLFF.

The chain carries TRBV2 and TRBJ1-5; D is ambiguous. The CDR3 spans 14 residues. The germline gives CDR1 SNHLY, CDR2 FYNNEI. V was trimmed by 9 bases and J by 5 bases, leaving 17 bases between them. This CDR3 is CASSDPVSDQPQHF. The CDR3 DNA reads TGTGCCAGTTCGGATCCCGTGAGCGATCAGCCCCAGCATTTT.

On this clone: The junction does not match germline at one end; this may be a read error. CDR3 nucleotide sequence: TGTGCCAGCAGCCTAGGACAAACAACTAATGAAAAACTGTTTTTT. It encodes CASSLGQTTNEKLFF. The rearrangement joins TRBV13 to TRBJ1-4, with a tentative D call TRBD1 (5 bases). The CDR3 contains 15 residues. Germline V gives CDR1 PRHDT, CDR2 FYEKMQ (reference sequence).

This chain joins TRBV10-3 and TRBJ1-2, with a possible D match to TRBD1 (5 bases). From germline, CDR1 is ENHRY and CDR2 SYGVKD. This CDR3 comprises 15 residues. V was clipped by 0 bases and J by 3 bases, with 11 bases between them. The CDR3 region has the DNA TGTGCCATCAGTGAGTCCCCCGGGACCCACTATGGCTACACCTTC. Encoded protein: CAISESPGTHYGYTF.

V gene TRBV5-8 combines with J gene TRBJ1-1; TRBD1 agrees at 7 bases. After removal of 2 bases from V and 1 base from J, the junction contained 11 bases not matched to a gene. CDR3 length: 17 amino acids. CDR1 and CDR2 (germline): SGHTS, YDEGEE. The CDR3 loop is CASSFYPTRTGNTEAFF. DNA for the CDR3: TGTGCCAGCAGCTTTTATCCGACAAGGACAGGGAACACTGAAGCTTTCTTT.

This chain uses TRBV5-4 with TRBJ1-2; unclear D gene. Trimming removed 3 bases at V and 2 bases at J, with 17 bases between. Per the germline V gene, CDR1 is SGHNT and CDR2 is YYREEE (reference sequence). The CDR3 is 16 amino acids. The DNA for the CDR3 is TGTGCCAGCAGCTCCCCTCTTAATACAGTGAACTATGGCTACACCTTC. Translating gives CASSSPLNTVNYGYTF.

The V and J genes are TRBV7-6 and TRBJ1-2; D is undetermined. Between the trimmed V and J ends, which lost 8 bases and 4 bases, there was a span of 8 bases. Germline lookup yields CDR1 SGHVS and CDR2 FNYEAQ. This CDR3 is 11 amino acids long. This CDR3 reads CASAGSYGYTF. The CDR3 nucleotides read TGTGCCAGCGCTGGGAGCTATGGCTACACCTTC. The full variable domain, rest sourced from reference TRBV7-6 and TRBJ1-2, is GAGVSQSPRYKVTKRGQDVALRCDPISGHVSLYWYRQALGQGPEFLTYFNYEAQQDKSGLPNDRFSAERPEGSISTLTIQRTEQRDSAMYRCASAGSYGYTFGSGTRLTVV.

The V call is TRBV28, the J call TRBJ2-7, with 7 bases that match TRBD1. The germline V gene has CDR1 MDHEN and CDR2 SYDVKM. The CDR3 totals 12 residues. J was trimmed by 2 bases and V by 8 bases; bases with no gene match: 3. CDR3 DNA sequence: TGTGCCAGCCGGACAGGAACCTACGAGCAGTACTTC. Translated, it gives CASRTGTYEQYF. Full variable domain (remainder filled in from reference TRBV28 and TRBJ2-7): DVKVTQSSRYLVKRTGEKVFLECVQDMDHENMFWYRQDPGLGLRLIYFSYDVKMKEKGDIPEGYSVSREKKERFSLILESASTNQTSMYLCASRTGTYEQYFGPGTRLTVT.

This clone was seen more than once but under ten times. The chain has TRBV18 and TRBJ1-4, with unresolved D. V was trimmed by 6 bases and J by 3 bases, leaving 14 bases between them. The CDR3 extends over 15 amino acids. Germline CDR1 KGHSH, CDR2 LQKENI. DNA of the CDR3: TGTGCCAGCTCCCCGCCCCAGAGGCCTAATGAAAAACTGTTTTTT. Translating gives CASSPPQRPNEKLFF.

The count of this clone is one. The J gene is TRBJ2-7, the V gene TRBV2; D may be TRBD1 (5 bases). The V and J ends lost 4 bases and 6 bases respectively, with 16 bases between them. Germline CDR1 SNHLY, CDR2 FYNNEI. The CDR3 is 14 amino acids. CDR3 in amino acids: CASSVTQVFPEQYF. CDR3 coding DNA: TGTGCCAGCAGTGTCACACAGGTCTTTCCCGAGCAGTACTTC.

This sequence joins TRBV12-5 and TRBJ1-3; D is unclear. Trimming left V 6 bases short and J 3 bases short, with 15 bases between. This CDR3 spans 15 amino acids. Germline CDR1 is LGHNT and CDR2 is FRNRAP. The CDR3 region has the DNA TGTGCTAGTGGCCGTGGTGGGGTCTATGGAAACACCATATATTTT. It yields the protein CASGRGGVYGNTIYF.

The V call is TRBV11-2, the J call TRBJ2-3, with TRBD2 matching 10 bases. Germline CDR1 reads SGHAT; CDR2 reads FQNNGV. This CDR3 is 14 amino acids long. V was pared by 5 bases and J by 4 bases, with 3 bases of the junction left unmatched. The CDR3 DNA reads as TGTGCCAGCAGCGAGCGGGGGGGCCCAGATACGCAGTATTTT. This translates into CASSERGGPDTQYF. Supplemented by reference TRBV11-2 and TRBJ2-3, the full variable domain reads EAGVAQSPRYKIIEKRQSVAFWCNPISGHATLYWYQQILGQGPKLLIQFQNNGVVDDSQLPKDRFSAERLKGVDSTLKIQPAKLEDSAVYLCASSERGGPDTQYFGPGTRLTVL.

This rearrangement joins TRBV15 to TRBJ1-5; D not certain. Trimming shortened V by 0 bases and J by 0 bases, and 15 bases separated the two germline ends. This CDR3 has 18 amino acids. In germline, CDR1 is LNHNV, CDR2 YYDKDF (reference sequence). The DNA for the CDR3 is TGTGCCACCAGCAGAGATGCGGGAACAGCTAATAGCAATCAGCCCCAGCATTTT. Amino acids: CATSRDAGTANSNQPQHF.